This is a list of T cell receptor beta chains from one sample in a study of cytomegalovirus exposure and HLA in healthy donors. The table came from immunoSEQ multiplex PCR; TCRdb's copy has only in-frame clones and leaves some out. The table lists over 85,000 clones, approximately 69% of them singletons. Sequenced: PBMCs. All receptors derive from a female donor in good health and CMV-seronegative. The conserved cysteine and the conserved F or W are not part of the CDR3 here. Each record gives: V gene, J gene, CDR3 protein.

>TRBV5-4|TRBJ2-5
ASSWAGQGGKTQY
>TRBV11-2|TRBJ1-3
ASSPTGGSGNTIY
>TRBV7-3|TRBJ2-5
ASSEQGGETQY
>TRBV18|TRBJ2-7
ASSPFLGGSVEQY
>TRBV7-2|TRBJ1-2
ASSSTGTGSYGYT
>TRBV27|TRBJ1-3
ASSFRGGNTIY
>TRBV18|TRBJ2-5
ASSPTQAGGPEETQY
>TRBV27|TRBJ1-4
ASSLRDRVYEKLF
>TRBV25-1|TRBJ2-7
ASSALAVIREQY
>TRBV6-5|TRBJ1-2
ASRSGGALNYGYT
>TRBV5-6|TRBJ1-4
ASSLGGNEKLF
>TRBV7-3|TRBJ2-3
ASSSLGAGGSDTQY
>TRBV30|TRBJ2-7
AWSVRDKSYEQY
>TRBV19|TRBJ1-2
ASTMGRDSNYGYT
>TRBV6-6|TRBJ2-3
ASSYGLGTDTQY
>TRBV7-4|TRBJ1-1
ASSSMNTEAF
>TRBV10-2|TRBJ2-3
ASSSQATDTQY
>TRBV6-5|TRBJ1-4
ASSLDSGKEKLF
>TRBV5-6|TRBJ1-5
ASSLGPWGGNQPQH
>TRBV30|TRBJ2-3
AWSKGGPTDTQY
>TRBV19|TRBJ2-2
ASTQSTGGTGELF
>TRBV6-1|TRBJ2-2
ASTTLAGAGELF
>TRBV10-3|TRBJ1-2
AISEGLDREIYGYT
>TRBV6-1|TRBJ1-1
ASSDGGRVNTEAF
>TRBV6-5|TRBJ2-1
ASSYSIAQAEQF
>TRBV4-3|TRBJ2-7
ASSQSGGRAYEQY
>TRBV14|TRBJ2-7
ASSLAGGRGREQY
>TRBV10-3|TRBJ2-7
AISEKGLGEQY
>TRBV4-3|TRBJ2-7
ASSQLSGTSGGYEQY
>TRBV29-1|TRBJ1-2
SVYGGKGNYGYT
>TRBV11-2|TRBJ1-1
ASSIRLPNTEAF
>TRBV5-4|TRBJ2-7
ASSYRGTYEQY
>TRBV2|TRBJ2-1
ASQGLAAEEQF
>TRBV29-1|TRBJ2-1
SVDRGNEQF
>TRBV27|TRBJ2-5
ASSSGLARLQETQY
>TRBV20-1|TRBJ2-3
SARSRGLPY
>TRBV30|TRBJ1-1
AWSFGGATEAF
>TRBV30|.
AWSHPGLAGYEQY
>TRBV18|TRBJ1-5
ASSPKPGQGDQPQH
>TRBV30|TRBJ2-2
AWSVQSTNTGELF
>TRBV30|TRBJ2-1
AGEEPGGDEQF
>TRBV19|TRBJ1-1
ASNLGTGAEAF
>TRBV12-5|TRBJ1-5
ASGLWASEGNQPQH
>TRBV6-1|TRBJ1-2
ASRRPINYGYT
>TRBV29-1|TRBJ2-3
SVDPSSGRGTDTQY
>TRBV5-1|TRBJ2-5
ASFEGLAGVETQY